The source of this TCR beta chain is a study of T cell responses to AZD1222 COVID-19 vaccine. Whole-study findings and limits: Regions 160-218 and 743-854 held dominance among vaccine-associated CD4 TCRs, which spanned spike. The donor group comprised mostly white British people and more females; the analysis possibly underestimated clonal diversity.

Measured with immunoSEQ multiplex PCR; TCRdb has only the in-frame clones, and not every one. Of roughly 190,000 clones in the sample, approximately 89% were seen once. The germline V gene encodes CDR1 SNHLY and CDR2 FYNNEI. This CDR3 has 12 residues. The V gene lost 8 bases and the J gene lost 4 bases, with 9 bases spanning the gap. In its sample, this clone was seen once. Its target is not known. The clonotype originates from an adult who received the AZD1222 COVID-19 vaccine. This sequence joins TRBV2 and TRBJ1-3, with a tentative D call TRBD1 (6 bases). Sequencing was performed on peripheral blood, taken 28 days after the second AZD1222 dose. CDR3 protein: CASGQSGNTIYF. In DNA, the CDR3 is TGTGCCAGCGGACAGTCGGGAAACACCATATATTTT.